This passage covers 10 T cell receptor beta chains from one sample sequenced in a study of T cell repertoires in cytomegalovirus infection. Their cognate antigens are unknown. Each CDR3 protein gets one entry after TCRdb re-called the reads with MiXCR. The sample holds some 800,000 distinct CDR3 sequences, 25% to 35% seen once. Sequencing used cultured CD8+ T cells from PBMCs, obtained from culture after CMV antigen stimulation. The receptors were gathered from a human donor in good health (CMV status not recorded). Some clones in this sample may be carry-over from other donors' samples.

In its sample, this clonotype was seen a few times. The chain carries TRBV6-2 or TRBV6-3 and TRBJ1-6, with D unclear. From germline, CDR1 is MNHEY and CDR2 SVGEGT. The length of the CDR3 is 13 residues. Trimming removed 2 bases from V and 9 bases from J, with 8 bases in between. The CDR3 sequence is CASSYNGGSPLHF. CDR3 nucleotides: TGTGCCAGCAGTTACAACGGCGGTTCACCCCTCCACTTT.

V gene TRBV6-1 combines with J gene TRBJ2-2, with TRBD2 as a possible D gene (5 bases). With 11 bases removed from V and 0 bases from J, the gap between germline ends came to 10 bases. The CDR3 contains 13 residues. The V gene's germline CDR1 is MNHNS and CDR2 SASEGT. The CDR3 DNA is TGTGCCGGGTGGGAGACGAACACCGGGGAGCTGTTTTTT. Protein sequence: CAGWETNTGELFF.

The chain employs TRBV2 and TRBJ1-2; D gene uncertain. In germline, CDR1 is SNHLY, CDR2 FYNNEI. V was trimmed by 3 bases and J by 2 bases, leaving 10 bases between them. CDR3 length equals 14 residues. CDR3 nucleotides: TGTGCCAGCAGTGAGGCAGGACGGAACTATGGCTACACCTTC. This gives the protein CASSEAGRNYGYTF.

This chain connects TRBV7-9 to TRBJ2-3; the D is unclear. Between the trimmed V and J ends, which lost 0 bases and 9 bases, there was a span of 25 bases. Germline V gives CDR1 SEHNR, CDR2 FQNEAQ (reference sequence). The CDR3 sequence is 18 residues long. The CDR3 is CASSLAGSLGNIQITQYF. CDR3 DNA: TGTGCCAGCAGCTTAGCGGGTTCTCTAGGCAATATTCAGATAACGCAGTATTTT. Full variable domain (remainder filled in from reference TRBV7-9 and TRBJ2-3): DTGVSQNPRHKITKRGQNVTFRCDPISEHNRLYWYRQTLGQGPEFLTYFQNEAQLEKSRLLSDRFSAERPKGSFSTLEIQRTEQGDSAMYLCASSLAGSLGNIQITQYFGPGTRLTVL.

J is TRBJ2-5 and V is TRBV12-3 or TRBV12-4; D perhaps matches TRBD1 (5 bases). V lost 6 bases to trimming and J lost 2 bases, with 16 bases between them. The CDR3 is 15 amino acids. CDR3 residues: CASSLMFREQETQYF. CDR3 coding DNA: TGTGCCAGCAGCCTCATGTTCAGGGAACAAGAGACCCAGTACTTC.

This clonotype was seen at least ten times. The chain uses TRBV7-6 and TRBJ2-1, with 12 bases matching TRBD2. V trimming: 5 bases; J trimming: 6 bases; junction bases outside the gene matches: 5. CDR1 and CDR2 from the germline V gene are SGHVS and FNYEAQ. This CDR3 spans 15 amino acids. The DNA of the CDR3 is TGTGCCAGCAGCACTAGCGGGGGGTTAGGCAATGAGCAGTTCTTC. It is translated as CASSTSGGLGNEQFF.

The chain links TRBV13 to TRBJ2-1; 10 bases line up with TRBD1. The CDR3 extends over 17 amino acids. V shed 6 bases and J 4 bases; nucleotides not matched to a gene: 12. The germline CDR1 and CDR2 sequences are PRHDT and FYEKMQ (reference sequence). In DNA, the CDR3 is TGTGCCAGCAGATCCCCAGGGGGGGACAGGGGTTACAATGAGCAGTTCTTC. This sequence encodes CASRSPGGDRGYNEQFF.

The chain is built from TRBV6-6 and TRBJ2-7; D unclear. Germline V gene sequence: CDR1 MNHNY, CDR2 SVGAGI (reference sequence). The ends were cut back, 2 bases at V and 0 bases at J, with 20 bases in the middle. This CDR3 is built from 18 residues. CDR3 amino acids: CASSYRPITDSSSYEQYV. The CDR3 nucleotides are TGTGCCAGCAGTTACCGGCCTATAACGGATTCGAGCTCCTACGAGCAGTACGTC.

This clonotype appeared a few times. The J gene is TRBJ2-2, the V gene TRBV2, with 7 bases identical to TRBD1. The trim removed 8 bases at V and 1 base at J, leaving 4 bases unmatched. CDR1 SNHLY and CDR2 FYNNEI come from the germline V gene. The CDR3 sequence is 14 residues long. CDR3 loop: CASLRTGNTGELFF. CDR3 nucleotide sequence: TGTGCCAGCCTACGGACAGGGAACACCGGGGAGCTGTTTTTT.

The chain's CDR3 is CASSGPGLAGVEQYF. The CDR3, as DNA: TGTGCCAGCAGCGGCCCGGGACTAGCGGGGGTGGAGCAGTACTTC. This chain joins TRBV7-9 and TRBJ2-7; 14 bases are shared with TRBD2. Germline assignment: CDR1 SEHNR and CDR2 FQNEAQ (reference sequence). The CDR3 has 15 residues. V shed 5 bases and J 7 bases; nucleotides not matched to a gene: 7.